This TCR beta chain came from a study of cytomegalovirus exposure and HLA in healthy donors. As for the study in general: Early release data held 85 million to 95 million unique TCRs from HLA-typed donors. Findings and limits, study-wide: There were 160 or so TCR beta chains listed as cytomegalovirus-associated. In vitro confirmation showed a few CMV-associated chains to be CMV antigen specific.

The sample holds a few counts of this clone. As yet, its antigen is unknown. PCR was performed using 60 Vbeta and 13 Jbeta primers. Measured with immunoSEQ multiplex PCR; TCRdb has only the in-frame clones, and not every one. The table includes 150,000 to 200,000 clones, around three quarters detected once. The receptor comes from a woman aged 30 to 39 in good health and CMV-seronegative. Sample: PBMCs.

The CDR3 here is CASSQEEGGAGELFF. DNA of the CDR3: TGCGCCAGCAGCCAAGAGGAGGGGGGGGCCGGGGAGCTGTTTTTT. The chain carries TRBV4-3 and TRBJ2-2; the D gene is possibly TRBD2 (7 bases). CDR1 and CDR2 from the germline V gene are LGHNA and YSLEER. This CDR3 is 15 amino acids long. Trimming removed 0 bases from V and 6 bases from J, with 11 bases in between.